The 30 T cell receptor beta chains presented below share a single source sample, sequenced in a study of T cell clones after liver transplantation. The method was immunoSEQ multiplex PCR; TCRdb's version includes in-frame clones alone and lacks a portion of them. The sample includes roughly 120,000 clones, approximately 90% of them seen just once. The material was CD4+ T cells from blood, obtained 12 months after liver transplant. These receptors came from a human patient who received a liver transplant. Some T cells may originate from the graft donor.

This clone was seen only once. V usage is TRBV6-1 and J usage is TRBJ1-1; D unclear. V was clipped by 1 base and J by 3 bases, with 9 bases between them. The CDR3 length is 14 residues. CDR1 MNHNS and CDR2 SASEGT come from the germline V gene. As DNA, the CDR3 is TGTGCCAGCAGTGAAGGGGGATCTCACACTGAAGCTTTCTTT. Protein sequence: CASSEGGSHTEAFF.

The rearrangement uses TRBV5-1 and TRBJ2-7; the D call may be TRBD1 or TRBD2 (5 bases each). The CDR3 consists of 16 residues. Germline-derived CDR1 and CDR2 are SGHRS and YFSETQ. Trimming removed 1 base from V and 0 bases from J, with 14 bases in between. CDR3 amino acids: CASSLILDSFSYEQYF. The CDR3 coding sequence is TGCGCCAGCAGCTTGATACTAGACAGCTTCTCCTACGAGCAGTACTTC.

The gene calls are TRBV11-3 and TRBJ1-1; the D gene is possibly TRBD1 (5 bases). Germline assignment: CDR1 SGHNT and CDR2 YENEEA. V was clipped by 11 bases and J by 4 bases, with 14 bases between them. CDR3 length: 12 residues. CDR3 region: CARHGGSTEAFF. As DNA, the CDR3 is TGTGCCCGTCACGGGGGGAGCACTGAAGCTTTCTTT.

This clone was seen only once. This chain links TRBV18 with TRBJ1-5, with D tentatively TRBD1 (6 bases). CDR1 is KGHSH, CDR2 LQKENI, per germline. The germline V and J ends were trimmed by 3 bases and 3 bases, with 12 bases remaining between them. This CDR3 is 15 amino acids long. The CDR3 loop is CASSPPLGANQPQHF. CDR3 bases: TGTGCCAGCTCACCCCCTTTGGGGGCCAATCAGCCCCAGCATTTT.

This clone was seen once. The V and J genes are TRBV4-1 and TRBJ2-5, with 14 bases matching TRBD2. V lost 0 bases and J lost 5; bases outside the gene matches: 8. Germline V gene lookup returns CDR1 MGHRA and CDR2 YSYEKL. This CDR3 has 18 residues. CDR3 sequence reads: CASSQDRGTSGSRETQYF. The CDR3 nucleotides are TGCGCCAGCAGCCAAGATCGCGGGACTAGCGGGAGTCGGGAGACCCAGTACTTC.

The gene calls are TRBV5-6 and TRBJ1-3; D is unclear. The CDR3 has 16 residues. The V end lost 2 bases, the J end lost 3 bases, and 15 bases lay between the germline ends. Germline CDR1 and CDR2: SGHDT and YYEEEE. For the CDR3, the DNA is TGTGCCAGCAGCTTTCCTGTCTGGGCTGGTGGAAACACCATATATTTT. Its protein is CASSFPVWAGGNTIYF.

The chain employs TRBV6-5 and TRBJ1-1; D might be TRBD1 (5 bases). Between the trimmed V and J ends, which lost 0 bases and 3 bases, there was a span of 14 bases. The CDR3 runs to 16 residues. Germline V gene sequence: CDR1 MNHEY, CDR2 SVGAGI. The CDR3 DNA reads TGTGCCAGCAGTTACTCATTCCGGTTGGGGGACACTGAAGCTTTCTTT. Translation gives CASSYSFRLGDTEAFF.

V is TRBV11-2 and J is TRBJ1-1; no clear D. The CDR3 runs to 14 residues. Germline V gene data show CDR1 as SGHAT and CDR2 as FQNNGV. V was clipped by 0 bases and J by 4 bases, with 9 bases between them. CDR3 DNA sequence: TGTGCCAGCAGCTTAGATCGCTTATCCACTGAAGCTTTCTTT. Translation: CASSLDRLSTEAFF.

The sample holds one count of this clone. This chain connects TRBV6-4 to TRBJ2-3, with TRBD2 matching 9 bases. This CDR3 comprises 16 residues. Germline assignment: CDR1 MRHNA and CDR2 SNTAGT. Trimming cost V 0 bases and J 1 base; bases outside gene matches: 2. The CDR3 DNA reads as TGTGCCAGCAGTGACTCGAGACTAGCGGGCACAGATACGCAGTATTTT. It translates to CASSDSRLAGTDTQYF.

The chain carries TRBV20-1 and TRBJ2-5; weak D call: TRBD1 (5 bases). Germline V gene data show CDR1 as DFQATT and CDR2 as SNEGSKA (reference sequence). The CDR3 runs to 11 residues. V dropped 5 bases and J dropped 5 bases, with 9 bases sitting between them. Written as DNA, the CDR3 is TGCAGTGCTGAGAAGGGGGAGACCCAGTACTTC. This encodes CSAEKGETQYF.

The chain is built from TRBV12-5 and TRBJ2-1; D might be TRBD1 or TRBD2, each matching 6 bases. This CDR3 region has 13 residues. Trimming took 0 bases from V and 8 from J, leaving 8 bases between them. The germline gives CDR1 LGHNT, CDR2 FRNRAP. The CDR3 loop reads CASGLVGGHEQFF. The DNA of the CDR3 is TGTGCTAGTGGTTTGGTGGGGGGCCATGAGCAGTTCTTC.

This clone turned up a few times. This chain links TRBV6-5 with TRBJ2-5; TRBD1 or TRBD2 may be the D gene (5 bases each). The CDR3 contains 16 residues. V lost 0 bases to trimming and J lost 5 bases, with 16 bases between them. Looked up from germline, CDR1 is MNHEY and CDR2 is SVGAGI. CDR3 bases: TGTGCCAGCAGTTACTCAAAGGGGACGGTGCGGGAGACCCAGTACTTC. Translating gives CASSYSKGTVRETQYF.

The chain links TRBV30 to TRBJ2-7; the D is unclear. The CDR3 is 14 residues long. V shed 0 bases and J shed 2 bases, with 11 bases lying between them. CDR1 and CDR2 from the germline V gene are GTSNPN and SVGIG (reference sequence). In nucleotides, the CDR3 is TGTGCCTGGAGTGTACCGAAGGAAGCCTACGAGCAGTACTTC. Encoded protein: CAWSVPKEAYEQYF.

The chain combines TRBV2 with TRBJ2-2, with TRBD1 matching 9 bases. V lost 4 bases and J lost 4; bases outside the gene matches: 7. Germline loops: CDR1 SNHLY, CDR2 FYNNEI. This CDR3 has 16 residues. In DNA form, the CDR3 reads TGTGCCAGCAGTGGGGCCGGGACAGGGACCACCGGGGAGCTGTTTTTT. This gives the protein CASSGAGTGTTGELFF.

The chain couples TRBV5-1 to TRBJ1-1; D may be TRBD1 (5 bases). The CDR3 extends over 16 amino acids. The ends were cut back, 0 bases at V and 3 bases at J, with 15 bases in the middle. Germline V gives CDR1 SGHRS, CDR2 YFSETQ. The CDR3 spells CASSLGGTLRDTEAFF. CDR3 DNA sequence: TGCGCCAGCAGCTTGGGGGGGACGCTAAGGGACACTGAAGCTTTCTTT.

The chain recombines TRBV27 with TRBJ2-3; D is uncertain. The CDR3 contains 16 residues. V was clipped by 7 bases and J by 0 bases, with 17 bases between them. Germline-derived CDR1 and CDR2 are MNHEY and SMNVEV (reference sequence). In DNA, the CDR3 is TGTGCCAGCATTTCTGTTTATGTGGAGAGCACAGATACGCAGTATTTT. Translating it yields CASISVYVESTDTQYF.

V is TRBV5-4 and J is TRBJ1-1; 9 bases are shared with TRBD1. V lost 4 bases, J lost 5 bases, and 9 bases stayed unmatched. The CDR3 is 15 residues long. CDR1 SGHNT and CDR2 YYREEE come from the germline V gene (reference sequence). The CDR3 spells CASSDRGERTTEAFF. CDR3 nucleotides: TGTGCCAGCAGCGACAGGGGGGAAAGGACAACTGAAGCTTTCTTT.

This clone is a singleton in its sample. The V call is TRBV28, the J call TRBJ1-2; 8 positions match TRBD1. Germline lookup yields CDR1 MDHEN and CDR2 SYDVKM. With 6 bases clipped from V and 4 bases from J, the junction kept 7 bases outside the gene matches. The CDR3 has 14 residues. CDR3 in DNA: TGTGCCAGCAGGATACCAGGGGGCGTCTATGGCTACACCTTC. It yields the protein CASRIPGGVYGYTF.

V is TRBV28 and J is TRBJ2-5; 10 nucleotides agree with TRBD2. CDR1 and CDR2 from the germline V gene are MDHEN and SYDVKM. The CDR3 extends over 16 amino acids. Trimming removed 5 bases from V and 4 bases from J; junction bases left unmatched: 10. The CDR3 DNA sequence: TGTGCCAGCAGTAAAGGGACTAGCGTGAGAAGAGAGACCCAGTACTTC. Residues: CASSKGTSVRRETQYF.

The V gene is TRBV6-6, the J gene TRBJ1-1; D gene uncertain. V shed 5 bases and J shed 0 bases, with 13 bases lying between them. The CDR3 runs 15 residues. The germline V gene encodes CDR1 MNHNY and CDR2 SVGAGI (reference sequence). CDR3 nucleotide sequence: TGTGCCAGCAGTCCCGTTGGGATCATGAACACTGAAGCTTTCTTT. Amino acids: CASSPVGIMNTEAFF.

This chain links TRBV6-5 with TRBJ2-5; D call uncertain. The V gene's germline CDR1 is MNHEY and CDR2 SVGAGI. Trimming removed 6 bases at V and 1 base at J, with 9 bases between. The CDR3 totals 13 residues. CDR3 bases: TGTGCCAGCAGCCATGCTGGCCAAGAGACCCAGTACTTC. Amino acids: CASSHAGQETQYF.

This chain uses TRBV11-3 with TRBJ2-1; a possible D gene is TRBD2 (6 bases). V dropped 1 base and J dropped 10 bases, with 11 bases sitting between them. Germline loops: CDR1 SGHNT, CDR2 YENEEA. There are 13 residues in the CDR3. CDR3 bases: TGTGCCAGCAGCTTAGGACGGGAGACCGAGCAGTTCTTC. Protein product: CASSLGRETEQFF.

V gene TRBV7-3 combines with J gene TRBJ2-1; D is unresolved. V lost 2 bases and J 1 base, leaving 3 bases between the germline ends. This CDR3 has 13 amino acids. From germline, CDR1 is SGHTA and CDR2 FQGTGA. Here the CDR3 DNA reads TGTGCCAGCAGCTTAGATTCCTACAATGAGCAGTTCTTC. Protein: CASSLDSYNEQFF.

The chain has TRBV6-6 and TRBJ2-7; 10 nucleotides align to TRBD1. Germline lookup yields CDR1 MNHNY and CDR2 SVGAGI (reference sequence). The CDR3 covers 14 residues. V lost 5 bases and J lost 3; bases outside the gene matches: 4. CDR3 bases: TGTGCCAGCAGTACCGACAGGGGGCTCTACGAGCAGTACTTC. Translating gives CASSTDRGLYEQYF.

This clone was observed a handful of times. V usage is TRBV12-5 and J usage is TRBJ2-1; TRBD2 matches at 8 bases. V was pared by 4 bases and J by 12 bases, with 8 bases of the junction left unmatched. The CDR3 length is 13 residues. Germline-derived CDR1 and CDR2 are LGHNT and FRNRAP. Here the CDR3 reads CASGSGGIAGQFF. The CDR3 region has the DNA TGTGCTAGTGGTTCGGGAGGGATCGCCGGGCAGTTCTTC.

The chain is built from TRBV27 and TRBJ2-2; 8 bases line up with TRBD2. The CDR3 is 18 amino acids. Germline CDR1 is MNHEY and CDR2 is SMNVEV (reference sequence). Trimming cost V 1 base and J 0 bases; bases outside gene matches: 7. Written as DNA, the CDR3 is TGTGCCAGCAGTTTATTGAAGCGGGAGAGGGCGAACACCGGGGAGCTGTTTTTT. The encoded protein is CASSLLKRERANTGELFF.

CDR3 sequence reads: CASSIKTGAVFPSPLHF. The DNA of the CDR3 is TGTGCCAGCAGTATAAAAACAGGGGCCGTTTTCCCTTCACCCCTCCACTTT. The rearrangement links TRBV27 to TRBJ1-6, with 7 positions matching TRBD1. This CDR3 has 17 amino acids. Germline CDR1 reads MNHEY; CDR2 reads SMNVEV (reference sequence). Unmatched junction bases numbered 16, after V lost 5 bases and J lost 9 bases.

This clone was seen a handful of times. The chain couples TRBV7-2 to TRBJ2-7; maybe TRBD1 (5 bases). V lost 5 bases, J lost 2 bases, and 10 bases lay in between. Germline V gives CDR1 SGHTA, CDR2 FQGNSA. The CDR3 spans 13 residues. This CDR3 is CASSPTGPYEQYF. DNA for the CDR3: TGTGCCAGCAGCCCTACAGGTCCCTACGAGCAGTACTTC.

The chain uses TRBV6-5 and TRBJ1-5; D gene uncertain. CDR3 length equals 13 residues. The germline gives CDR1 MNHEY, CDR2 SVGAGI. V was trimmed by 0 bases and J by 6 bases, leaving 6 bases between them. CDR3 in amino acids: CASSYSSGQPQHF. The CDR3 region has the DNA TGTGCCAGCAGTTACTCCAGTGGTCAGCCCCAGCATTTT.

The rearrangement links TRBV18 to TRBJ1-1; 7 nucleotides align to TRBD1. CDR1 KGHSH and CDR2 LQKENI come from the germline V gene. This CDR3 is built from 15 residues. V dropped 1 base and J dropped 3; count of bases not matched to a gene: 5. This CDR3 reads CASSPQQGTHTEAFF. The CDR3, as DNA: TGTGCCAGCTCACCACAACAGGGGACCCACACTGAAGCTTTCTTT.